This is a list of T cell receptor beta chains from one sample in a study of T cells in Graves' hyperthyroidism and ophthalmopathy. Using its own MiXCR run on the multiplex PCR reads, TCRdb lists one record per CDR3 protein. This sample has approximately 590,000 distinct CDR3 sequences, with around 16% found just once. Sequenced material: blood. The source is a woman aged 25 to 39 with Graves' hyperthyroidism. CDR3s include the opening cysteine and the closing phenylalanine or tryptophan. The D gene is left open where the match is weak. Some rows have no size entry. The others give once, few or many, or a class for an expanded clone.

clone size	V gene	J gene	D gene	CDR3 DNA	CDR3 protein
many	TRBV9	TRBJ1-1	TRBD1	TGTGCCAGCAGCGCGGGACAGGGGGCGAGAACTGAAGCTTTCTTT	CASSAGQGARTEAFF
many	TRBV12-3/TRBV12-4	TRBJ2-3	TRBD1	TGTGCCAGCAGTTTAGGGACAGGGGGCGCAGATACGCAGTATTTT	CASSLGTGGADTQYF
few	TRBV19	TRBJ2-5	NA	TGTGCCAGTAGTTCGAGGGGGAGTTTATATGAGACCCAGTACTTC	CASSSRGSLYETQYF
NA	TRBV4-2	TRBJ2-7	TRBD1	TGTGCCAGCAGCCGCCTTACAGGGGTGTACGAGCAGTACTTC	CASSRLTGVYEQYF
NA	TRBV20-1	TRBJ2-3	TRBD2	TGCAGTGGGGGGACTAGCGGGACATCCGGGGATACGCAGTATTTT	CSGGTSGTSGDTQYF
NA	TRBV27	TRBJ2-4	NA	TGTGCCAGCAGTTCCTTGGCGGGTAGGGTCAAATTACAGTACTTC	CASSSLAGRVKLQYF
few	TRBV14	TRBJ2-5	NA	TGTGCCAGCAGCCCACGGAGTTGGGAGACCCAGTACTTC	CASSPRSWETQYF
few	TRBV30	TRBJ2-7	TRBD2	TGTGCCTGGGACTCCGGGACTAGCGGGAGGGCCGGGTACGAGCAGTACTTC	CAWDSGTSGRAGYEQYF
many	TRBV3-1	TRBJ1-1	TRBD1	TGTGCCAGCAGCCACACCCCGTGGACAGGGGACACTGAAGCTTTCTTT	CASSHTPWTGDTEAFF
many	TRBV5-1	TRBJ2-1	TRBD1	TGCGCCAGCAGCTTGGGGTACCTCTTAAGGGGGCAAGGCTACAATGAGCAGTTCTTC	CASSLGYLLRGQGYNEQFF
many	TRBV27	TRBJ1-1	NA	TGTGCCAGCAGTTCCCAGGGGTTCGCTGAAGCTTTCTTT	CASSSQGFAEAFF
many	TRBV7-3	TRBJ2-5	TRBD2	TGTGCCAGCAGCCCAGGGAGGGATGCGAAAGAGACCCAGTACTTC	CASSPGRDAKETQYF
few	TRBV4-1	TRBJ2-1	TRBD2	TGCGCCAGCAGCCAGGGACTAGCGGGAGGAAACAATGAGCAGTTCTTC	CASSQGLAGGNNEQFF
many	TRBV27	TRBJ1-2	NA	TGTGCCAGCAGACACAATCGCGGGGGCCCTAACTATGGCTACACCTTC	CASRHNRGGPNYGYTF
NA	TRBV28	TRBJ2-7	TRBD1	TGTGTCACAAGGCCGACCGGGACAGGGGGACACGAGCAGTACTTC	CVTRPTGTGGHEQYF
NA	TRBV6-1	TRBJ2-2	TRBD2	TGTGCCAGCACCTCTTACGGGACTAGCGGTAGAAACACCGGGGAGCTGTTTTTT	CASTSYGTSGRNTGELFF
many	TRBV20-1	TRBJ2-1	NA	TGCAGTGCTAGATCGAGCGGAAGCTCCTACAATGAGCAGTTCTTC	CSARSSGSSYNEQFF
few	TRBV19	TRBJ1-2	NA	TGTGCCACCGGCGACAGGAGAGATGGCTACACCTTC	CATGDRRDGYTF
many	TRBV12-3/TRBV12-4	TRBJ2-7	TRBD2	TGTGCCAGCAGTTTCAGCGGGGGACACGAGCAGTACTTC	CASSFSGGHEQYF
NA	TRBV5-1	TRBJ2-1	NA	TGCGCCAGCAGCTTGGGCAGTACATATGGGAATGAGCAGTTCTTC	CASSLGSTYGNEQFF
many	TRBV12-3/TRBV12-4	TRBJ2-7	NA	TGTGCCAGCAGTATACAGGTGGACTACGAGCAGTACTTC	CASSIQVDYEQYF
NA	TRBV20-1	TRBJ2-7	TRBD1	TGCAGTGCTAGAGTGGGACAGGGCTCCTACGAGCAGTACTTC	CSARVGQGSYEQYF
NA	TRBV20-1	TRBJ2-3	TRBD2	TGCAGTGCTAGAGGACAGGGGGCTACTAGCGGGAGGTGGGGAGATACGCAGTATTTT	CSARGQGATSGRWGDTQYF
many	TRBV5-1	TRBJ2-7	TRBD2	TGCGCCAGCAGCTTGGTCGGGACTAGTTTCTACGAGCAGTACTTC	CASSLVGTSFYEQYF
NA	TRBV5-4	TRBJ1-1	NA	TGTGCCAGCAGCCAGGACAGCCCCATGAACACTGAAGCTTTCTTT	CASSQDSPMNTEAFF
many	TRBV11-1	TRBJ2-7	NA	TGTGCCAGCAGCGTACACAGGGCCTCCTACGAGCAGTACTTC	CASSVHRASYEQYF
many	TRBV18	TRBJ2-2	NA	TGTGCCAGCTCACCAGCAGACACCGGGGAGCTGTTTTTT	CASSPADTGELFF
NA	TRBV4-1	TRBJ1-2	NA	TGCGCCAGCAGCCAAGGGGGGGCGCCCGGCTACACCTTC	CASSQGGAPGYTF
NA	TRBV18	TRBJ2-5	NA	TGTGCCAGCTCAGGGGCCCGGCTCCAAGAGACCCAGTACTTC	CASSGARLQETQYF
many	TRBV5-1	TRBJ2-3	NA	TGCGCCAGCAGCGAGGGAAACACAGATACGCAGTATTTT	CASSEGNTDTQYF
many	TRBV11-1	TRBJ2-3	NA	TGTGCCAGCAGCCCAAGCAGCGGCGAACGCACAGATACGCAGTATTTT	CASSPSSGERTDTQYF
NA	TRBV28	TRBJ2-3	NA	TGTGCCAGCGGGAGGCTAGCGCCAGATACGCAGTATTTT	CASGRLAPDTQYF
many	TRBV6-2/TRBV6-3	TRBJ2-7	TRBD2	TGTGCCAGCAGGACCCCGAACGGGACTAGCGGGTGGAATGATTACGAGCAGTACTTC	CASRTPNGTSGWNDYEQYF
NA	TRBV3-1	TRBJ2-2	NA	TGTGCCAGCAGCCGAACCGTCCTGACTAGTCGGCTCGAGGAGCTGTTTTTT	CASSRTVLTSRLEELFF
NA	TRBV20-1	TRBJ2-3	TRBD2	TGCAGTGCTTCTCGACTAGCGGACTCTAGCACAGATACGCAGTATTTT	CSASRLADSSTDTQYF
many	TRBV20-1	TRBJ2-7	NA	TGCAGTGCTACCCGGGAATACGAGCAGTACTTC	CSATREYEQYF
NA	TRBV20-1	TRBJ1-3	NA	TGCAGTGCTAGTAACGGAGTGGGCGGAGCAGGCACCATATATTTT	CSASNGVGGAGTIYF